This T cell receptor (beta chain) appears in the sequencing data of a study of T cells in localized non-small cell lung cancer. V shed 5 bases, J shed 5 bases, and the junction held 5 bases outside the gene matches. This CDR3 is 13 amino acids long. Germline V gene lookup returns CDR1 SGHTA and CDR2 FQGTGA. This clone occurred once. TCRdb's table, derived via immunoSEQ multiplex PCR, lists solely in-frame clones and lacks some. The sample includes approximately 30,000 clones, 93% of them seen just once. The genes are TRBV7-3 and TRBJ2-5, with TRBD2 identical over 7 bases. The sample here was peripheral blood, taken before any cancer treatment. The TCR was taken from a female donor over 55 with stage I lung adenocarcinoma. CDR3 region: CASSPTSRETQYF. In DNA form, the CDR3 reads TGTGCCAGCAGCCCGACTAGCCGGGAGACCCAGTACTTC. Complete variable domain (other parts from reference TRBV7-3 and TRBJ2-5): GAGVSQTPSNKVTEKGKYVELRCDPISGHTALYWYRQSLGQGPEFLIYFQGTGAADDSGLPNDRFFAVRPEGSVSTLKIQRTERGDSAVYLCASSPTSRETQYFGPGTRLLVL.